Listed below are T cell receptor beta chains from one sample, sequenced in a study of blood T cell repertoires in COVID-19. The protocol was immunoSEQ multiplex PCR, while the TCRdb copy is restricted to in-frame clones and leaves out a portion. The profile covers 87,000 or so clones, with roughly 84% appearing a single time and approximately 21% taken by the ten largest. Sample: peripheral blood. All receptors derive from a woman at least 80 years old in a cohort sampled during active or convalescent COVID-19. Both conserved end residues are part of each CDR3. D genes are given only for firm matches. The size field is filled for only some rows; it gives once, few, many or a size class.

TRBJ1-5 | NA | TRBD1 | TRBV28 | TGTGCCAGCAGCTTCAGGGACAGGGTCAATCAGCCCCAGCATTTT | CASSFRDRVNQPQHF
TRBJ2-3 | NA | TRBD2 | TRBV20-1 | TGCAGTGCTAGTGTCACTAGCGGGAGTATAGATACGCAGTATTTT | CSASVTSGSIDTQYF
TRBJ2-3 | NA | TRBD2 | TRBV11-1 | TGTGCCAGCAGCCTAGGGACTAGCCGTAGCACAGATACGCAGTATTTT | CASSLGTSRSTDTQYF
TRBJ1-1 | few | NA | TRBV5-1 | TGCGCCAGCAGTCTTAGGACAGAATACACTGAAGCTTTCTTT | CASSLRTEYTEAFF
TRBJ1-4 | NA | NA | TRBV11-3 | TGTGCCAGCAGCCCAGGGTTTGCAACTAATGAAAAACTGTTTTTT | CASSPGFATNEKLFF
TRBJ1-4 | NA | TRBD1 | TRBV5-1 | TGCGCCAGCAGCGTAGGGGACAGATCTCTCCCAAAACTGTTTTTT | CASSVGDRSLPKLFF
TRBJ1-1 | NA | TRBD1 | TRBV18 | TGTGCCAGCTCACCCACCGGACAGGGGGCCACTGAAGCTTTCTTT | CASSPTGQGATEAFF
TRBJ1-2 | NA | TRBD1 | TRBV10-2 | TGCGCCAGCAGCGGTGACAGGGGTAACTATGGCTACACCTTC | CASSGDRGNYGYTF
TRBJ2-1 | NA | TRBD1 | TRBV7-2 | TGTGCCAGCAGTTTTGTTGGGACAGGGGGCTCCAATGAGCAGTTCTTC | CASSFVGTGGSNEQFF
TRBJ1-2 | NA | NA | TRBV29-1 | TGCAGCGTTTCGGAGTATCGCTATGGCTACACCTTC | CSVSEYRYGYTF
TRBJ2-4 | NA | NA | TRBV28 | TGTGCCAGCAGCCCCCCGACAGTACTAGCCAAAAACATTCAGTACTTC | CASSPPTVLAKNIQYF
TRBJ1-5 | NA | TRBD1 | TRBV14 | TGTGCCAGCAGCCAAGGGCAGGGGGATCAGCCCCAGCATTTT | CASSQGQGDQPQHF
TRBJ2-5 | NA | NA | TRBV3-1/TRBV3-2 | TGTGCCAGCAGCCAAGAGGCAGGGGACCTTCAAGAGACCCAGTACTTC | CASSQEAGDLQETQYF
TRBJ2-3 | NA | NA | TRBV9 | TGTGCCAGCAGCGTAGGAGGGAAGTCTAGCACAGATACGCAGTATTTT | CASSVGGKSSTDTQYF
TRBJ2-1 | many | NA | TRBV12-3/TRBV12-4 | TGTGCCAGCAGTTTAGGAGACAATGAGCAGTTCTTC | CASSLGDNEQFF
TRBJ1-6 | NA | NA | TRBV6-6 | TGTGCCAGCAGTCCTGGGCCTGGAGGAGAGTCACCCCTCCACTTT | CASSPGPGGESPLHF
TRBJ1-6 | NA | TRBD1 | TRBV6-5 | TGTGCCAGCAAGACGGGACAGGGTAGTTCACCCCTCCACTTT | CASKTGQGSSPLHF
TRBJ2-3 | NA | NA | TRBV6-2/TRBV6-3 | TGTGCCAGCAGTTACGGTCGGGCAGATACGCAGTATTTT | CASSYGRADTQYF
TRBJ2-7 | NA | TRBD2 | TRBV7-9 | TGTGCCAGCAGCCTCACTAGCGGGGCCTACGAGCAGTACTTC | CASSLTSGAYEQYF
TRBJ2-5 | NA | NA | TRBV5-1 | TGCGCCAGCAGCACGGGACAAGGCCAAGAGACCCAGTACTTC | CASSTGQGQETQYF
TRBJ2-1 | NA | NA | TRBV7-6 | TGTGCCAGCAGCTTAAACTCGGTGTCGAGGGCCTCCTACAATGAGCAGTTCTTC | CASSLNSVSRASYNEQFF
TRBJ1-2 | NA | NA | TRBV28 | TGTGCCAGCCTACCCACAGGGAGTTCTACTAACTATGGCTACACCTTC | CASLPTGSSTNYGYTF
TRBJ2-3 | NA | TRBD1 | TRBV27 | TGTGCCAGCAGTTTATTGGCCCAGGGGGCAGATACGCAGTATTTT | CASSLLAQGADTQYF
TRBJ1-1 | NA | NA | TRBV11-3 | TGTGCCAGCAGCTTAGAATCCAGACAAGATGAAGCTTTCTTT | CASSLESRQDEAFF
TRBJ1-2 | NA | TRBD1 | TRBV28 | TGTGCCAGCCGGACAGGGACGGGCGGCTACACCTTC | CASRTGTGGYTF
TRBJ1-4 | NA | NA | TRBV28 | TGTGCCAGCAGTCTTATTCCTAATGAAAAACTGTTTTTT | CASSLIPNEKLFF
TRBJ2-7 | NA | TRBD2 | TRBV7-8 | TGTGCCAGCAGCCCAGGACTAGCGGGAGGGAGGGACGAGCAGTACTTC | CASSPGLAGGRDEQYF
TRBJ2-2 | NA | NA | TRBV5-4 | TGTGCCAGCAGCTCCGAGAGGGACACCGGGGAGCTGTTTTTT | CASSSERDTGELFF
TRBJ2-1 | NA | TRBD1 | TRBV5-5 | TGTGCCAGCAGCTTGGTACAGGGGGTAGGCTACAATGAGCAGTTCTTC | CASSLVQGVGYNEQFF
TRBJ2-3 | NA | NA | TRBV19 | TGTGCCAGTAGTTCCGACTATGGAGATACGCAGTATTTT | CASSSDYGDTQYF
TRBJ2-7 | NA | TRBD1 | TRBV7-9 | TGTGCCAGCAGCTATGGACAGGGGATTACCTACGAGCAGTACTTC | CASSYGQGITYEQYF
TRBJ2-4 | once | TRBD2 | TRBV4-2 | TGTGCCAGCAGCCAAGTCGGCGTTGCGGGAGGGGACCAAAACATTCAGTACTTC | CASSQVGVAGGDQNIQYF
TRBJ1-1 | NA | TRBD1 | TRBV13 | TGTGCCAGCAGCCAATTCCGGGACAGGGAGAACACTGAAGCTTTCTTT | CASSQFRDRENTEAFF